This TCR beta chain was obtained from a study of blood T cell repertoires in COVID-19. Across the study: Samples of COVID-19 (acute and convalescent) were obtained from the United States, Italy and Spain.

With 3 bases removed from V and 6 bases from J, the gap between germline ends came to 18 bases. The germline gives CDR1 SNHLY, CDR2 FYNNEI. The CDR3 sequence is 15 residues long. Study processing details: Amplification from reference gene primers served as the basis for estimated nucleated cell counts. TCRdb's table, derived via immunoSEQ multiplex PCR, lists solely in-frame clones and lacks some. V and J calls and clone size follow that table, whereas D and trimming were derived from the DNA. The sample carries over 110,000 clones, about 91% recorded once. The V call is TRBV2, the J call TRBJ2-7, with D perhaps matching TRBD2 (7 bases). The sequence was collected from a human donor in a cohort sampled during active COVID-19. What was sequenced was peripheral blood. The chain's CDR3 is CASSEMSPGGAEQYF. The CDR3 DNA is TGTGCCAGCAGTGAGATGTCCCCGGGGGGCGCCGAGCAGTACTTC.